The sequence of this T cell receptor beta chain was determined in a study of PD-1 blockade in classical Hodgkin lymphoma. Sequenced by immunoSEQ multiplex PCR; TCRdb stores in-frame clones only, minus some. The sample has around 25,000 clones; about 86% are singletons. Time point: cycle 4 day 1 (C4D1), after 6 weeks of nivolumab. Every patient relapsed after autologous stem cell transplantation, and brentuximab vedotin exposure varied. On this clone: Its antigen is currently unknown.

The study, taken as a whole, reports: Baseline diversity resembling that of newly diagnosed patients was seen in complete responders.

The starting material was peripheral blood mononuclear cells (PBMCs), obtained before the fourth cycle of nivolumab. This sequence was found in a human donor with classical Hodgkin lymphoma.

The CDR3 nucleotides are TGTGCCAGCAGTCTCACCCATTCTCCCTACGAGCAGTACTTC. This sequence encodes CASSLTHSPYEQYF. This chain links TRBV27 with TRBJ2-7; D remains unclear. The germline V gene has CDR1 MNHEY and CDR2 SMNVEV (reference sequence). The V gene lost 5 bases and the J gene lost 2 bases, with 13 bases spanning the gap. CDR3 size: 14 residues.